The 8 T cell receptor beta chains below all came from one sample that was sequenced in a study of OX40 agonist ivuxolimab in advanced cancers. The method was immunoSEQ multiplex PCR; TCRdb's version includes in-frame clones alone and lacks a portion of them. In the table there are some 25,000 clones, approximately 88% of which are singletons. The material was CD4+ or CD8+ T cells sorted from blood, obtained in a trial of the OX40 agonist ivuxolimab. These receptor sequences come from an adult with an advanced solid tumor such as melanoma, head and neck, liver or kidney cancer.

The chain combines TRBV27 with TRBJ2-7; TRBD2 agrees at 8 bases. The CDR3 contains 15 residues. V gave up 5 bases and J gave up 2 bases; unmatched junction bases: 8. Germline lookup yields CDR1 MNHEY and CDR2 SMNVEV (reference sequence). CDR3 nucleotide sequence: TGTGCCAGCAGTCCAACCGCGGGAGGACCCTACGAGCAGTACTTC. Amino acids: CASSPTAGGPYEQYF.

The gene calls are TRBV7-6 and TRBJ1-5, with TRBD1 matching over 8 bases. The germline gives CDR1 SGHVS, CDR2 FNYEAQ. This CDR3 region has 16 residues. The junction had 9 bases not matched to a gene; V was cut back by 3 bases and J by 5 bases. The CDR3 DNA sequence: TGTGCCAGCAGCTTCGGACCGGGACAGGATCATCAGCCCCAGCATTTT. It is translated as CASSFGPGQDHQPQHF.

The chain recombines TRBV15 with TRBJ2-6; D gene unclear. Trimming removed 3 bases from V and 4 bases from J, with 13 bases in between. From germline, CDR1 is LNHNV and CDR2 YYDKDF (reference sequence). The CDR3 runs to 16 residues. Written as DNA, the CDR3 is TGTGCCACCAGCAGGGGTAATTCGGCCGGGGCCAACGTCCTGACTTTC. Protein sequence: CATSRGNSAGANVLTF.

The CDR3 bases are TGTGCCAGCAGCTTAATGGGAGACACAGATACGCAGTATTTT. Protein product: CASSLMGDTDTQYF. This chain connects TRBV7-3 to TRBJ2-3; TRBD2 is a possible D gene (5 bases). Germline CDR1 and CDR2: SGHTA and FQGTGA. Trimming stripped 1 base from V and 2 bases from J, with 7 bases between. The CDR3 loop spans 14 amino acids.

The rearrangement uses TRBV15 and TRBJ1-1, with no clear D. The CDR3 has 13 amino acids. V lost 1 base to trimming and J lost 3 bases, with 6 bases between them. Germline CDR1 is LNHNV and CDR2 is YYDKDF (reference sequence). Written as DNA, the CDR3 is TGTGCCACCAGCAGAGGTTTCGACACTGAAGCTTTCTTT. It specifies CATSRGFDTEAFF. Full variable domain (missing parts from reference TRBV15 and TRBJ1-1): DAMVIQNPRYQVTQFGKPVTLSCSQTLNHNVMYWYQQKSSQAPKLLFHYYDKDFNNEADTPDNFQSRRPNTSFCFLDIRSPGLGDTAMYLCATSRGFDTEAFFGQGTRLTVV.

The rearrangement uses TRBV6-1 and TRBJ2-3; perhaps TRBD2 as D (6 bases). Deletions cut 2 bases from V and 9 bases from J, with 15 bases between. CDR3 length: 14 amino acids. The germline CDR1 and CDR2 sequences are MNHNS and SASEGT. CDR3 in DNA: TGTGCCAGCAGTGAATGGGGGGAACCAGCAACGCAGTATTTT. Its protein is CASSEWGEPATQYF.

The V and J genes are TRBV5-6 and TRBJ2-2, with D unresolved. V lost 4 bases to trimming and J lost 2 bases, with 3 bases between them. The CDR3 runs to 12 residues. Germline V gives CDR1 SGHDT, CDR2 YYEEEE. The CDR3 is CASSLNTGELFF. The CDR3 nucleotides are TGTGCCAGCAGCCTCAACACCGGGGAGCTGTTTTTT.

The rearrangement links TRBV11-1 to TRBJ2-7; the D call may be TRBD1 or TRBD2 (5 bases each). There are 13 residues in the CDR3. V was pared by 5 bases and J by 2 bases, with 10 bases between. In germline, CDR1 is SGHAT, CDR2 FQDESV (reference sequence). CDR3 in amino acids: CASSRDVAYEQYF. The CDR3 DNA reads TGTGCCAGCAGCCGGGACGTTGCCTACGAGCAGTACTTC.